This T cell receptor (beta chain) was captured by sequencing in a study of OX40 agonist ivuxolimab in advanced cancers. Per germline, CDR1 MNHEY and CDR2 SVGAGI. This CDR3 is 12 amino acids long. Trimming removed 6 bases from V and 7 bases from J, with 10 bases in between. Repertoires were generated with immunoSEQ multiplex PCR, while TCRdb's copy carries only in-frame clones and drops some. The repertoire holds approximately 77,000 clones, with about 90% as singletons. This chain links TRBV6-5 with TRBJ1-3, with D hard to call. Here the sequenced sample was CD4+ or CD8+ T cells sorted from blood, taken in a trial of the OX40 agonist ivuxolimab. This sequence originates from an adult with an advanced solid tumor such as melanoma, head and neck, liver or kidney cancer. The CDR3 nucleotides are TGTGCCAGCAGCCTCCCCTCGAACACCATATATTTT. Its translation: CASSLPSNTIYF.